This T cell receptor (beta chain) was retrieved from a study of radiotherapy plus CTLA-4 blockade in lung cancer. Study-level results: Among blood TCR repertoires after radiotherapy plus ipilimumab, tumor-derived clones expanded.

Germline trimming cut 0 bases from V and 0 bases from J; bases unmatched to any gene: 0. Germline V gene data show CDR1 as SEHNR and CDR2 as FQNEAQ (reference sequence). This CDR3 comprises 15 residues. As for this clone: Its antigen is not identified.

TCRdb keeps only in-frame clones here, not all; method: immunoSEQ multiplex PCR. The sample lists around 40,000 clones; 60% to 80% were seen once. The rearrangement links TRBV7-9 to TRBJ1-1; 8 nucleotides align to TRBD1. The source is a human donor with non-small cell lung cancer who had stable disease on radiotherapy plus ipilimumab. Material: peripheral blood, obtained from a patient treated with radiotherapy plus ipilimumab. The CDR3 DNA reads TGTGCCAGCAGCTTAGCGGGACAGGTGAACACTGAAGCTTTCTTT. This codes for CASSLAGQVNTEAFF.